This TCR beta chain appears in the sequencing data of a study of OX40 agonist ivuxolimab in advanced cancers. Study-level background: From 23 to 79 years was the age range, with a mean of about 56 years, and around 80% were male.

Profiled with immunoSEQ multiplex PCR; TCRdb holds only in-frame clones, not every one. The sample records some 150,000 clones, about nine tenths being singletons. Blood was sampled at baseline, cycle 4 day 1, and cycle 7 day 1. The length of the CDR3 is 16 residues. Germline CDR1 is MNHEY and CDR2 is SMNVEV (reference sequence). V lost 5 bases and J lost 0; bases outside the gene matches: 8. Material: CD4+ or CD8+ T cells sorted from blood, obtained in a trial of the OX40 agonist ivuxolimab. The source is an adult with an advanced solid tumor such as melanoma, head and neck, liver or kidney cancer. The chain links TRBV27 to TRBJ1-1; TRBD1 agrees at 8 bases. The CDR3 nucleotides are TGTGCCAGCAGTACTGGACAGGGTTGGATGAACACTGAAGCTTTCTTT. Protein sequence: CASSTGQGWMNTEAFF.